This T cell receptor beta chain was identified during a study of OX40 agonist ivuxolimab in advanced cancers. Study in general: Ivuxolimab doses were 0.01, 0.1, 0.3, 1.5, 3 or 10 mg/kg every 2 weeks.

The table came from immunoSEQ multiplex PCR; TCRdb's copy has only in-frame clones and leaves some out. The data contain 50,000 to 75,000 clones, roughly nine tenths of them seen just once; the ten biggest clones take up roughly 20%. CDR1 is MNHEY and CDR2 is SVGAGI in the germline V gene. The CDR3 has 15 residues. With V trimmed by 2 bases and J by 5 bases, 7 bases remained unmatched. This material consisted of CD4+ or CD8+ T cells sorted from blood, taken in a trial of the OX40 agonist ivuxolimab. The genes are TRBV6-5 and TRBJ2-7; 9 bases map to TRBD2. The source of this sequence is an adult with an advanced solid tumor such as melanoma, head and neck, liver or kidney cancer. The CDR3 here is CASSYRGRGLDEQYF. In nucleotides, the CDR3 is TGTGCCAGCAGTTACCGCGGGAGGGGGCTTGACGAGCAGTACTTC.